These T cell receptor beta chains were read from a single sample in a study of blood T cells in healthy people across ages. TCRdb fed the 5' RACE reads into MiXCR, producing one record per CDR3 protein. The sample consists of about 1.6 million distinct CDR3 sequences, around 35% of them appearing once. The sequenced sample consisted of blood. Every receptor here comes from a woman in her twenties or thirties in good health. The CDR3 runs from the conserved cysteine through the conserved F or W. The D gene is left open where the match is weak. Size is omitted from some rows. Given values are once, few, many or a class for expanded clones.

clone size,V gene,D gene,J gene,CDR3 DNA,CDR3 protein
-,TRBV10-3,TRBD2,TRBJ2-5,TGTGCCATCAGTGACCTAGCGGGGCCCCGCCAAGAGACCCAGTACTTC,CAISDLAGPRQETQYF
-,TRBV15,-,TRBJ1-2,TGTGCCACCAGCAGTGCGGGGGGGAATGGCTACACCTTC,CATSSAGGNGYTF
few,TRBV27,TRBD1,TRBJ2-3,TGTGCCAGCAGTGAAACCAGGGGGCGAACAGATACGCAGTATTTT,CASSETRGRTDTQYF
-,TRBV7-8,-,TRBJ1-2,TGTGCCAGCAGCTCCGGACAGACTGCCTATGGCTACACCTTC,CASSSGQTAYGYTF
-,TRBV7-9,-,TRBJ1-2,TGTGCCAGCAGCTTAGCTGCAGGGAAGCAAAATGGCTACACCTTC,CASSLAAGKQNGYTF
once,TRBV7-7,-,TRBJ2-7,TGTGCTAGCAGCTTCGGGTCGAATAACTACGAGCAGTACTTC,CASSFGSNNYEQYF
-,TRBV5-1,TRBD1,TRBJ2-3,TGCGCCAGCAGCCCGAGACAGGGCTGGGATACGCAGTATTTT,CASSPRQGWDTQYF
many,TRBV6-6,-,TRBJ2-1,TGTGCCAGCAGGGGCACGGGGGACGGTAACTACAATGAGCAGTTCTTC,CASRGTGDGNYNEQFF
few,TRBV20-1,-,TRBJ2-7,TGCAGTGCTAGAGATGGACTTGCTTCCTACGAGCAGTACTTC,CSARDGLASYEQYF
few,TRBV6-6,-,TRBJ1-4,TGTGCCAGCAGTGGGGAGCGGGGCTTCGGCTTCGAAAAACTGTTTTTT,CASSGERGFGFEKLFF
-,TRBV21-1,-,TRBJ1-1,TGTGCCAGCAGCAACCGAGGGTATATCAAGGGAACCACTGAAGCTTTCTTT,CASSNRGYIKGTTEAFF
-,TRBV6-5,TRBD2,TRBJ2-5,TGTGCCAGCAGTTACTCGAGGGGACTAGCTGTGGAGACCCAGTACTTC,CASSYSRGLAVETQYF
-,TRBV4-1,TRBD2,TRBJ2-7,TGCGCCAGCAGCCGAAAGAGCGGGGAAGGACTCTACGAGCAGTACTTC,CASSRKSGEGLYEQYF
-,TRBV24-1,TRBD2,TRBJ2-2,TGTGCCACCCGCGGGACTAGCGGGAGGGTCCTAAACACCGGGGAGCTGTTTTTT,CATRGTSGRVLNTGELFF
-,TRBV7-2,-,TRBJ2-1,TGTGCCAGCAGCTCTAGCCTCTACAATGAGCAGTTCTTC,CASSSSLYNEQFF
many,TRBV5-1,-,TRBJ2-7,TGCGCCAGCAGCTTGATCACAGGGATCGACGAGCAGTACTTC,CASSLITGIDEQYF
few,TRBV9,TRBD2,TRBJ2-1,TGTGCCAGCAGCGAGAGGGGACTAGATGGGGAGCAGTTCTTC,CASSERGLDGEQFF
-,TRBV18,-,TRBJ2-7,TGTGCCAGCTCACCCGAGACAGGGAGGGGCGAGCAGTACTTC,CASSPETGRGEQYF
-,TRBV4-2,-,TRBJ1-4,TGTGCCAGCAGCCAAGGTAGTGCCGGGATTAATGAAAAACTGTTTTTT,CASSQGSAGINEKLFF
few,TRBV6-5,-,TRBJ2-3,TGTGCCAGCAGTTACTTCCCAGGGAGCACAGATACGCAGTATTTT,CASSYFPGSTDTQYF
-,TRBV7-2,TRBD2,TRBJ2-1,TGTGCCAGCAGCCGGGGACTAGGTCTTGTAGATGAGCAGTTCTTC,CASSRGLGLVDEQFF
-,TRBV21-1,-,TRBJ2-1,TGTGCCACCCCACCCGGGACAGGGAGATACAATGAGCAGTTCTTC,CATPPGTGRYNEQFF
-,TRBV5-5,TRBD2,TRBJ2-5,TGTGCCAGCACCTTAGTCCCTTTGACTAGCGGCCAAGAGACCCAGTACTTC,CASTLVPLTSGQETQYF
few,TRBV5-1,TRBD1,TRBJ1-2,TGCGCCAGCGCCATGGGCCCAGGGGGCGGGCTGGATGGCTACACCTTC,CASAMGPGGGLDGYTF
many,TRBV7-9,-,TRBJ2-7,TGTGCCAGCAGCCCCCAACTGTCCCGCTACGAGCAGTACTTC,CASSPQLSRYEQYF
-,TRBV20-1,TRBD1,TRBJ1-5,TGCAGTGCAATGACAGGGTACTCATTCCCCGATCAGCCCCAGCATTTT,CSAMTGYSFPDQPQHF
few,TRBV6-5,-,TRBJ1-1,TGTGCCAGCAGTTACCGAGGTCACACTGAAGCTTTCTTT,CASSYRGHTEAFF
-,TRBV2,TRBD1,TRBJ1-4,TGTGCCAGCAGGGCGGGACAGTCTAATGAAAAACTGTTTTTT,CASRAGQSNEKLFF
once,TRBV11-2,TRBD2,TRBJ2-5,TGTGCCACTGGGCAGCGGGAGATTCAGGGAGAGACCCAGTACTTC,CATGQREIQGETQYF
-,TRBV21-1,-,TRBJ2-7,TGTGCCAGCAGCAAGCTCCGGACGGTGGCCTACGAGCAGTACTTC,CASSKLRTVAYEQYF
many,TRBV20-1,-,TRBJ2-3,TGCAGTGCTGAGGGTGACCTTCCAGATACGCAGTATTTT,CSAEGDLPDTQYF
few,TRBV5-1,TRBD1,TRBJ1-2,TGCGCCAGCAGCACCTTGACAGGGTCGGGCTATGGCTACACCTTC,CASSTLTGSGYGYTF
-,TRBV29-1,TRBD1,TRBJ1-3,TGCAGCGCGACAGGGACAAACTCTGGAAACACCATATATTTT,CSATGTNSGNTIYF
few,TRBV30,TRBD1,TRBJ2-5,TGTGCCTGGAGTCCCCGGGACAGGCGCACGTCAGCGGAGGAAGAGACCCAGTACTTC,CAWSPRDRRTSAEEETQYF
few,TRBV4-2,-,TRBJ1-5,TGTGCCAGCAGCCAAACCCGGGAGGATCAGCCCCAGCATTTT,CASSQTREDQPQHF
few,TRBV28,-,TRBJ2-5,TGTGCCAGCAGACTCCGGGCCCTCGCCCAAGAGACCCAGTACTTC,CASRLRALAQETQYF
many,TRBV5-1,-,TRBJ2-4,TGCGCCAGCAGCTGGGACGGACCGCCATGGTACTTC,CASSWDGPPWYF
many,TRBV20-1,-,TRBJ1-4,TGCAGTGCTAGACCTAGGGGGGCTTTACGGAATGAAAAACTGTTTTTT,CSARPRGALRNEKLFF
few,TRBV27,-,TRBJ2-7,TGTGCCAGCAGTACCCCCTACGGCGAGCAGTACTTC,CASSTPYGEQYF
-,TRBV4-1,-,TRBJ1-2,TGCGCCAGCAGCCAATTACGCGGGAGTGGCGAGCAGTACTATGGCTACACCTTC,CASSQLRGSGEQYYGYTF
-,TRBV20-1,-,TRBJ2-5,TGCAGTGCTAGGGAACGACAGGGAGGGACCCGGTACTTC,CSARERQGGTRYF
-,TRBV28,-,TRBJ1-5,TGTGCCAGCAGTTTTAAAGGGCGTAGCAATCAGCCCCAGCATTTT,CASSFKGRSNQPQHF
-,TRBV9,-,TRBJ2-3,TGTGCCAGCAGCATAGGGTTGATCGATACGCAGTATTTT,CASSIGLIDTQYF
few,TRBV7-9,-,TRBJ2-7,TGTGCCAGCAGCTTAGCGTGGGGCACCCCCCTTACTAACGAGCAGTACTTC,CASSLAWGTPLTNEQYF
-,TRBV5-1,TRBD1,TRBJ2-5,TGCGCCAGCAGCTCGACAGGGAGTTTCGAGACCCAGTACTTC,CASSSTGSFETQYF